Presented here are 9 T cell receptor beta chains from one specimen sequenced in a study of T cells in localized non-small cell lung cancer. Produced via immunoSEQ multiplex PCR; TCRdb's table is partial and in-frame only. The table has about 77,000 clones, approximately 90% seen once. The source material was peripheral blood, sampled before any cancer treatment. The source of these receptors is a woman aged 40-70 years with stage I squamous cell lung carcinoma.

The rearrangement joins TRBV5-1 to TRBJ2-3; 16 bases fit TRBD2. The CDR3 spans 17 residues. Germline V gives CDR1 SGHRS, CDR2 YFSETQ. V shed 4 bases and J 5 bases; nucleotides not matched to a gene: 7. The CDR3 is CASSLGTSGGAKDTQYF. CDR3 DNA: TGCGCCAGCAGCCTAGGGACTAGCGGGGGGGCCAAAGATACGCAGTATTTT.

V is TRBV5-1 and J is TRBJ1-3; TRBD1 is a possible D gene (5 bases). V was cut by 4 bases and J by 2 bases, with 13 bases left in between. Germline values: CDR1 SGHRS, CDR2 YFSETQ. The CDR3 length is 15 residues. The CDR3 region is CASSIGHPTGNTIYF. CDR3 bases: TGCGCCAGCAGCATCGGACATCCCACTGGAAACACCATATATTTT.

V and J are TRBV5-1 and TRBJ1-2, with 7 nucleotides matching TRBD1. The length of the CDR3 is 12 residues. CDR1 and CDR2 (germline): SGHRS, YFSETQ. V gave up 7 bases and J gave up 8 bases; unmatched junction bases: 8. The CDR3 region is CASHTGDKGYTF. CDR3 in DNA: TGCGCCAGCCACACAGGGGACAAGGGCTACACCTTC.

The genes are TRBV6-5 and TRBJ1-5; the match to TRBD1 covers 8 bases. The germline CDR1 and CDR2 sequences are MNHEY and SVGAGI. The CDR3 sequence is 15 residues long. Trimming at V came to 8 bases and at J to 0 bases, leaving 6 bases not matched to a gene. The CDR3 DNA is TGTGCCAGCGGGGGACAGGCTATTAGCAATCAGCCCCAGCATTTT. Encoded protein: CASGGQAISNQPQHF.

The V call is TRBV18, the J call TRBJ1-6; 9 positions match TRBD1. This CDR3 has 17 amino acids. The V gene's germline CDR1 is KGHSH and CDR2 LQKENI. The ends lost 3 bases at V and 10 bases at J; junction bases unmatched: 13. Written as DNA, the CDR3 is TGTGCCAGCTCACCCGCGTGGGACAGGGAAGACGGGTCACCCCTCCACTTT. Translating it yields CASSPAWDREDGSPLHF.

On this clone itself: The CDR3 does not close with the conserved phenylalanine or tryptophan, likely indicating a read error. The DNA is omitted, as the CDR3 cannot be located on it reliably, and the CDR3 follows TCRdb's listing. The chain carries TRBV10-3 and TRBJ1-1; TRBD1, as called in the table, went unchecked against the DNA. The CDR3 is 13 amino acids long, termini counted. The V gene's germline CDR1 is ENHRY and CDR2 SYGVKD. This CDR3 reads CAISPGTALGLFL.

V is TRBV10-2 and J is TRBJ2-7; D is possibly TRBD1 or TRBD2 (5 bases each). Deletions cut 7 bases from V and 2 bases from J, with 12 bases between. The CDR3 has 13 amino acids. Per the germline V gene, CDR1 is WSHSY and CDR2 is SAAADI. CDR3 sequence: CASTPGTTYEQYF. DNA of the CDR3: TGCGCCAGCACCCCCGGGACCACCTACGAGCAGTACTTC.

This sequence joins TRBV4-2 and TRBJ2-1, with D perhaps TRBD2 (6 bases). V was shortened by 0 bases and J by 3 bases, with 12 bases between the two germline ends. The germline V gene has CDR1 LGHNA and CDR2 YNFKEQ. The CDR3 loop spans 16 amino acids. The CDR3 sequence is CASSQEGGARYNEQFF. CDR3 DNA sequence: TGTGCCAGCAGCCAAGAAGGAGGGGCTCGCTACAATGAGCAGTTCTTC.

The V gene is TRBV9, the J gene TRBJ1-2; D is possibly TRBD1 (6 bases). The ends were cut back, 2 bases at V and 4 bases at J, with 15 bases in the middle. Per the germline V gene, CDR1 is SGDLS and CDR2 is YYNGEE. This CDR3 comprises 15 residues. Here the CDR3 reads CASSVEDSSIYGYTF. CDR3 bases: TGTGCCAGCAGCGTTGAGGACAGCTCCATCTATGGCTACACCTTC.